These T cell receptor beta chains were read from a single sample in a study of T cells after yellow fever vaccination. One entry per CDR3 protein results from TCRdb running MiXCR on the 5' RACE reads. The profile shows 310,000 or so distinct CDR3 sequences, around 7.3% of them singletons. Sequenced material: PBMCs, taken roughly seven weeks after the first yellow fever vaccination. The receptors were sampled from a man aged 18 to 29 who received the YFV17D yellow fever vaccine. The CDR3 runs from the conserved cysteine through the conserved F or W. The order of the fields is CDR3 DNA, CDR3 protein, J gene, D gene, clone size, V gene. D genes are given only for firm matches. Part of the rows lack a size; the others show once, few, many or a class for expanded clones.

cdr3_nt: TGTGCCAGCAGCTTCCTTCGGGGGGCTAACACAGATACGCAGTATTTT
cdr3_aa: CASSFLRGANTDTQYF
j_call: TRBJ2-3
d_call: .
clone_size: many
v_call: TRBV7-2

cdr3_nt: TGTGCCAGCAGTTTAGCGCTTCCGGCAGAGGTCTACAATGAGCAGTTCTTC
cdr3_aa: CASSLALPAEVYNEQFF
j_call: TRBJ2-1
d_call: .
clone_size: few
v_call: TRBV12-3/TRBV12-4

cdr3_nt: TGCAGTGCTAGAGATTCCGATCACCCCTTCCAGACCCAGTACTTC
cdr3_aa: CSARDSDHPFQTQYF
j_call: TRBJ2-5
d_call: .
clone_size: .
v_call: TRBV20-1

cdr3_nt: TGCGCCAGCAGCCAAGAAGGCAGGGGAATAGATACGCAGTATTTT
cdr3_aa: CASSQEGRGIDTQYF
j_call: TRBJ2-3
d_call: .
clone_size: .
v_call: TRBV4-3

cdr3_nt: TGTGCCAGCAGCTTGTGGCAGGGAGCTAACTATGGCTACACCTTC
cdr3_aa: CASSLWQGANYGYTF
j_call: TRBJ1-2
d_call: .
clone_size: few
v_call: TRBV7-9

cdr3_nt: TGCAGTGCTAGGGGGACTAGCGGAAACATAGATACGCAGTATTTT
cdr3_aa: CSARGTSGNIDTQYF
j_call: TRBJ2-3
d_call: TRBD2
clone_size: .
v_call: TRBV20-1

cdr3_nt: TGTGCCAGCAGCTGGACAGGGGGCCACACCGGGGAGCTGTTTTTT
cdr3_aa: CASSWTGGHTGELFF
j_call: TRBJ2-2
d_call: TRBD1
clone_size: .
v_call: TRBV7-2

cdr3_nt: TGTGCCAGCGGCCGAACTAGCACAGATACGCAGTATTTT
cdr3_aa: CASGRTSTDTQYF
j_call: TRBJ2-3
d_call: .
clone_size: .
v_call: TRBV7-2

cdr3_nt: TGTGCCAGCAGTGAATACGGCGGGAGGGCTGAGGATACGCAGTATTTT
cdr3_aa: CASSEYGGRAEDTQYF
j_call: TRBJ2-3
d_call: TRBD2
clone_size: many
v_call: TRBV2

cdr3_nt: TGCAGTGCTGAGCTAAACCCCTGGGATACGCAGTATTTT
cdr3_aa: CSAELNPWDTQYF
j_call: TRBJ2-3
d_call: .
clone_size: .
v_call: TRBV20-1

cdr3_nt: TGCGCCAGCAGCGCACGGACAGGGGGTCTGCCTTCACCCCTCCACTTT
cdr3_aa: CASSARTGGLPSPLHF
j_call: TRBJ1-6
d_call: TRBD1
clone_size: few
v_call: TRBV5-1

cdr3_nt: TGTGCCAGCAGCCCCCGGACTAGCGGGGGGCTTAGGGAGCATTTT
cdr3_aa: CASSPRTSGGLREHF
j_call: TRBJ2-3
d_call: TRBD2
clone_size: many
v_call: TRBV7-2

cdr3_nt: TGTGCCAGCAGTGAAAGGGGCACTGAAGCTTTCTTT
cdr3_aa: CASSERGTEAFF
j_call: TRBJ1-1
d_call: .
clone_size: few
v_call: TRBV2

cdr3_nt: TGTGCCAGCAGACTCCTGGGACGGAGCAGGTACGAGCAGTACTTC
cdr3_aa: CASRLLGRSRYEQYF
j_call: TRBJ2-7
d_call: .
clone_size: few
v_call: TRBV6-2/TRBV6-3

cdr3_nt: TGTGCCAGCTCACCGTCCACAGATACGCAGAATTTT
cdr3_aa: CASSPSTDTQNF
j_call: TRBJ2-3
d_call: .
clone_size: .
v_call: TRBV18

cdr3_nt: TGTGCCAGCAGTTCTTCCGGGCAACTGTTTTTT
cdr3_aa: CASSSSGQLFF
j_call: TRBJ1-4
d_call: .
clone_size: .
v_call: TRBV27

cdr3_nt: TGTGCCAGCAGCGCGCCGGACAGGACTTATTCACCCCTCCACTTT
cdr3_aa: CASSAPDRTYSPLHF
j_call: TRBJ1-6
d_call: TRBD1
clone_size: .
v_call: TRBV5-6

cdr3_nt: TGTGCCACCAGCAGGCGGGGCGGGAACGCCTACAATGAGCAGTTCTTC
cdr3_aa: CATSRRGGNAYNEQFF
j_call: TRBJ2-1
d_call: .
clone_size: .
v_call: TRBV15

cdr3_nt: TGTGCCAGCAGCTTAGGCGGGGGGAACTACGAGCAGTACTTC
cdr3_aa: CASSLGGGNYEQYF
j_call: TRBJ2-7
d_call: TRBD2
clone_size: few
v_call: TRBV7-2

cdr3_nt: TGTGCCAGCAGCGTAGGGGTAGCGACCTCCTACGAGCAGTACTTC
cdr3_aa: CASSVGVATSYEQYF
j_call: TRBJ2-7
d_call: .
clone_size: few
v_call: TRBV9

cdr3_nt: TGCAGCGTTGAAGATGGGGGTCTGAACACCGGGGAGCTGTTTTTT
cdr3_aa: CSVEDGGLNTGELFF
j_call: TRBJ2-2
d_call: .
clone_size: few
v_call: TRBV29-1

cdr3_nt: TGCAGTGGGACCCGGGACGGCAATCAGCCCCAGCATTTT
cdr3_aa: CSGTRDGNQPQHF
j_call: TRBJ1-5
d_call: .
clone_size: few
v_call: TRBV20-1

cdr3_nt: TGCAGTGCTGCTAGGGCCCACCACCCACAAGAGACCCAGTACTTC
cdr3_aa: CSAARAHHPQETQYF
j_call: TRBJ2-5
d_call: .
clone_size: few
v_call: TRBV20-1

cdr3_nt: TGTGCCAGCAGGTGGGGGGCAGGGGTATACCAAGAGACCCAGTACTTC
cdr3_aa: CASRWGAGVYQETQYF
j_call: TRBJ2-5
d_call: .
clone_size: .
v_call: TRBV28

cdr3_nt: TGTGCCATCAGTGTTCTCCGGATGAACACTGAAGCTTTCTTT
cdr3_aa: CAISVLRMNTEAFF
j_call: TRBJ1-1
d_call: .
clone_size: .
v_call: TRBV10-3

cdr3_nt: TGTGCCAGCAGCTTACCCCACTTCCCCCCGGGGGATACGCAGTATTTT
cdr3_aa: CASSLPHFPPGDTQYF
j_call: TRBJ2-3
d_call: .
clone_size: many
v_call: TRBV7-9

cdr3_nt: TGTGCCAGCAGCCGCCCCACCTACAATGAGCAGTTCTTC
cdr3_aa: CASSRPTYNEQFF
j_call: TRBJ2-1
d_call: .
clone_size: many
v_call: TRBV5-6

cdr3_nt: TGCGCCAGCAGCTTGATGGGGGTAGGCACAGATACGCAGTATTTT
cdr3_aa: CASSLMGVGTDTQYF
j_call: TRBJ2-3
d_call: .
clone_size: few
v_call: TRBV5-1

cdr3_nt: TGCAGTGCGCCTTCAGTGGCGGGACTAGCGGGGGGTCAGGTCTTAGATACGCAGTATTTT
cdr3_aa: CSAPSVAGLAGGQVLDTQYF
j_call: TRBJ2-3
d_call: TRBD2
clone_size: once
v_call: TRBV20-1

cdr3_nt: TGTGCCAGCAGCCAAGATCTCCGGACAGCCTTGGTCGGGGCCAACGTCCTGACTTTC
cdr3_aa: CASSQDLRTALVGANVLTF
j_call: TRBJ2-6
d_call: .
clone_size: .
v_call: TRBV3-1

cdr3_nt: TGTGCCAGCAGCTTAGCTCCCCTAACAGCCAAAGTCACAGATACGCAGTATTTT
cdr3_aa: CASSLAPLTAKVTDTQYF
j_call: TRBJ2-3
d_call: .
clone_size: many
v_call: TRBV7-2

cdr3_nt: TGCGCCAGCAGTGAGGTATCCGGGGTAGCTTTCTTT
cdr3_aa: CASSEVSGVAFF
j_call: TRBJ1-1
d_call: .
clone_size: .
v_call: TRBV10-2

cdr3_nt: TGTGCCAGCAGAAGCTCCTATAATTCACCCCTCCACTTT
cdr3_aa: CASRSSYNSPLHF
j_call: TRBJ1-6
d_call: .
clone_size: few
v_call: TRBV7-2

cdr3_nt: TGCAGTGCTAGAGATCTGGGGCAGGGGGCTTGGGAGACCCAGTACTTC
cdr3_aa: CSARDLGQGAWETQYF
j_call: TRBJ2-5
d_call: TRBD1
clone_size: many
v_call: TRBV20-1

cdr3_nt: TGTGCCAGCAGTTACGGGGTAGCGGGGGATGCCGGGGAGCTGTTTTTT
cdr3_aa: CASSYGVAGDAGELFF
j_call: TRBJ2-2
d_call: TRBD2
clone_size: many
v_call: TRBV6-5

cdr3_nt: TGTGCCAGCAGCACCAGGACTAGCGGGGGCGCCCCCCCAGATACGCAGTATTTT
cdr3_aa: CASSTRTSGGAPPDTQYF
j_call: TRBJ2-3
d_call: TRBD2
clone_size: few
v_call: TRBV5-4

cdr3_nt: TGCAGTGCTAGACTAGCGGGGGGGAGGACCCAGTACTTC
cdr3_aa: CSARLAGGRTQYF
j_call: TRBJ2-5
d_call: TRBD2
clone_size: .
v_call: TRBV20-1

cdr3_nt: TGTGCCAGCAGCTTACGCGGGGGGGCCATAGAGACCCAGTACTTC
cdr3_aa: CASSLRGGAIETQYF
j_call: TRBJ2-5
d_call: TRBD2
clone_size: .
v_call: TRBV13

cdr3_nt: TGTGCCAGCAGCCTGGACTACGGAAAGACCCAGTACTTC
cdr3_aa: CASSLDYGKTQYF
j_call: TRBJ2-5
d_call: .
clone_size: few
v_call: TRBV7-2

cdr3_nt: TGTGCCAGCAGTTTACTCCGGGATACGCAGTATTTT
cdr3_aa: CASSLLRDTQYF
j_call: TRBJ2-3
d_call: .
clone_size: many
v_call: TRBV12-3/TRBV12-4

cdr3_nt: TGTGCCAGCAGCTGGAGGGAAGTCGAGACTTTC
cdr3_aa: CASSWREVETF
j_call: TRBJ2-6
d_call: .
clone_size: many
v_call: TRBV5-6

cdr3_nt: TGTGCCAGCAGCCCCATAGCGGGGACGACTAGCACAGATACGCAGTATTTT
cdr3_aa: CASSPIAGTTSTDTQYF
j_call: TRBJ2-3
d_call: TRBD2
clone_size: .
v_call: TRBV7-2

cdr3_nt: TGTGCCAGCAGCCCCCAGAGCGTCTCTGTGGGAGAGACCCAGTACTTC
cdr3_aa: CASSPQSVSVGETQYF
j_call: TRBJ2-5
d_call: .
clone_size: few
v_call: TRBV7-3

cdr3_nt: TGTGCCAGCTCACCTCTCACGGCTAGCACAGATACGCAGTATTTT
cdr3_aa: CASSPLTASTDTQYF
j_call: TRBJ2-3
d_call: .
clone_size: few
v_call: TRBV18

cdr3_nt: TGTGCCAGCAGAGAGCACGGTGGGGAGAAAGAGACCCAGTACTTC
cdr3_aa: CASREHGGEKETQYF
j_call: TRBJ2-5
d_call: .
clone_size: many
v_call: TRBV5-5

cdr3_nt: TGTGCCAGCAGTTCGTCCGCCGGGACCGGTTACACCTACGAGCAGTACTTC
cdr3_aa: CASSSSAGTGYTYEQYF
j_call: TRBJ2-7
d_call: .
clone_size: .
v_call: TRBV6-2/TRBV6-3

cdr3_nt: TGTGCCAGCAGCCCGTTCCCTATCGCACAGCCCCAGCATTTT
cdr3_aa: CASSPFPIAQPQHF
j_call: TRBJ1-5
d_call: .
clone_size: few
v_call: TRBV7-8

cdr3_nt: .
cdr3_aa: CSAPRDFGAGYTF
j_call: TRBJ1-2
d_call: .
clone_size: many
v_call: TRBV20-1

cdr3_nt: TGTGCCACCGGTCGAGGGGGCGGTGAGACCCAGTACTTC
cdr3_aa: CATGRGGGETQYF
j_call: TRBJ2-5
d_call: TRBD1
clone_size: many
v_call: TRBV7-2

cdr3_nt: TGTGCCAGCAGCCTCAGGGGCACAGGGAGCGCAGATACGCAGTATTTT
cdr3_aa: CASSLRGTGSADTQYF
j_call: TRBJ2-3
d_call: .
clone_size: many
v_call: TRBV7-2

cdr3_nt: TGTGCCAGCAGTCCATACGAGGCCAATTCACCCCTCCACTTT
cdr3_aa: CASSPYEANSPLHF
j_call: TRBJ1-6
d_call: .
clone_size: many
v_call: TRBV6-2/TRBV6-3

cdr3_nt: TGTGCCAGCAGCCCGAGTCAAGGAGAATATAGCAATCAGCCCCAGCATTTT
cdr3_aa: CASSPSQGEYSNQPQHF
j_call: TRBJ1-5
d_call: .
clone_size: few
v_call: TRBV4-2

cdr3_nt: TGTGCCAGCAGCTCAGATGGGGGTGGTGGAAACACCATATATTTT
cdr3_aa: CASSSDGGGGNTIYF
j_call: TRBJ1-3
d_call: .
clone_size: many
v_call: TRBV7-2